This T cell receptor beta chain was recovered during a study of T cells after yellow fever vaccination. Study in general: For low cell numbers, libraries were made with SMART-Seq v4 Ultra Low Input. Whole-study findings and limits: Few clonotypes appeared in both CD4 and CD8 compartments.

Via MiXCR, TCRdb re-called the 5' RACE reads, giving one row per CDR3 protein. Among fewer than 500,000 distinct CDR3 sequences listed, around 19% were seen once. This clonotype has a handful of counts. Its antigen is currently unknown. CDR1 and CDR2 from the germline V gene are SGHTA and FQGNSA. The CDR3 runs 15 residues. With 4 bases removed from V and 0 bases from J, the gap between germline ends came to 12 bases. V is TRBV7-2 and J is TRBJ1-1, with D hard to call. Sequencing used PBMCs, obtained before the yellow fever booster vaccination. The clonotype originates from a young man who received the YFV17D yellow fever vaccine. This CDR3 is CASSSTYLMNTEAFF. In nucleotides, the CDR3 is TGTGCCAGCAGCTCGACGTATTTGATGAACACTGAAGCTTTCTTT.